This T cell receptor (beta chain) was captured in a study of tumor-infiltrating lymphocytes in primary liver carcinoma. RNA was extracted from whole blood without cell sorting, alongside germline DNA. Reverse transcription of 500 to 650 ng total RNA with a constant-region primer produced TCR beta cDNA. Nested multiplex PCR, run for three rounds with slightly modified ARM-PCR, yielded TCR beta libraries. The first two PCR rounds used TRBV1-TRBV30 primers with a Cbeta primer, roughly 10 cycles each. TCRdb re-derived calls from the multiplex PCR reads in MiXCR, one entry per CDR3 protein. The sample consists of more than 150,000 distinct CDR3 sequences, roughly three fifths of them appearing once. Germline CDR1 is GTSNPN and CDR2 is SVGIG (reference sequence). CDR3 length: 13 amino acids. The V and J ends lost 2 bases and 4 bases, in that order; junction bases with no gene match: 2.

The sequence came from a man aged 40-50 years with primary liver carcinoma and hepatitis B virus infection. The source material was peripheral blood. V and J are TRBV30 and TRBJ2-5, with 9 nucleotides matching TRBD1. The CDR3 protein is CAWSPDRGETQYF. The CDR3 nucleotides read TGTGCCTGGAGTCCGGACAGGGGAGAGACCCAGTACTTC.